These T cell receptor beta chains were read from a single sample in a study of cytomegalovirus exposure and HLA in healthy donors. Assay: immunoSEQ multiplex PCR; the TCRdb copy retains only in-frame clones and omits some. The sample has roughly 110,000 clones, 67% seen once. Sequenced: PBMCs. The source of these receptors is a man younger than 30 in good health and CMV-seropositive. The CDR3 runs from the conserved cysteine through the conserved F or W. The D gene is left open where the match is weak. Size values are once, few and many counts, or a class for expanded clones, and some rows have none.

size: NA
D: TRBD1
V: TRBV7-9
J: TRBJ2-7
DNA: TGTGCCAGCAGCTTAGGACAGGGATTCTACGAGCAGTACTTC
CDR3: CASSLGQGFYEQYF

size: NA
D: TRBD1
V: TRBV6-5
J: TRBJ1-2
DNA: TGTGCCAGCCGTTCTCGGACAGGGAATGGCTACACCTTC
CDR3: CASRSRTGNGYTF

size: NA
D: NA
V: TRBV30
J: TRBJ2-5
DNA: TGTGCCTGGCGCCCCCAGGGAAGGTCTGAGACCCAGTACTTC
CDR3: CAWRPQGRSETQYF

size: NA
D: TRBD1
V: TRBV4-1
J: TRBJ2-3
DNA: TGCGCCAGCAGCCATGGGGCTCTAGGGGGCGACCGACCAGATACGCAGTATTTT
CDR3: CASSHGALGGDRPDTQYF

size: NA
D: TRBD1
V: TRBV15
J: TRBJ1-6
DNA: TGTGCCACCAGCAGAGGACAGGGGGCTTCACCCCTCCACTTT
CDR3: CATSRGQGASPLHF

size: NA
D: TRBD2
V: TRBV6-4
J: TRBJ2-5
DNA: TGTGCCAGCAGTGACTCTCCCGGGGGGGCTGAGACCCAGTACTTC
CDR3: CASSDSPGGAETQYF

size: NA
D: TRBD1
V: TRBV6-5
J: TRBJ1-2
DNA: TGTGCCAGCAGTTCCCCGACAGGGGCCCATGGCTACACCTTC
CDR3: CASSSPTGAHGYTF

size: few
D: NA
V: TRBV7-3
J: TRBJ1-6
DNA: TGTGCCAGCAGCCGACAGGCGAATAATTCACCCCTCCACTTT
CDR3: CASSRQANNSPLHF

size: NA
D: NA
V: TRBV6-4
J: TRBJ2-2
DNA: TGTGCCAGCAGTTCACAGGGTTCCAGCGGCGGGGAGCTGTTTTTT
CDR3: CASSSQGSSGGELFF

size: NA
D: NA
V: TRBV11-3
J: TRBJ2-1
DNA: NA
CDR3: CASSLGDRRFLWNNEQFF

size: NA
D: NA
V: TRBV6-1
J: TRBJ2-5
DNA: TGTGCCAGCAGTGAAGGATGGGGGCTCCAAGAGACCCAGTACTTC
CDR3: CASSEGWGLQETQYF

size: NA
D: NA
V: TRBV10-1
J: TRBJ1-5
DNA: TGCGCCAGCAGTGAATTAGGGGGGGAGAAGTATAGCAATCAGCCCCAGCATTTT
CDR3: CASSELGGEKYSNQPQHF

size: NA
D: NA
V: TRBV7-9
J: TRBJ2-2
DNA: TGTGCCAGCAGCTGGGACTTGAACACCGGGGAGCTGTTTTTT
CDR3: CASSWDLNTGELFF

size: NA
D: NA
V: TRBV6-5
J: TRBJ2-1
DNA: TGTGCCAGCAGTCCGAGGACAGATGAGCAGTTCTTC
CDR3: CASSPRTDEQFF

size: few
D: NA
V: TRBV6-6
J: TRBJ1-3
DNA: TGTGCCAGCAGTTACTCGCGGGACACCATATATTTT
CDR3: CASSYSRDTIYF

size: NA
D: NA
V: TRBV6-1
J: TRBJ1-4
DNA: TGTGCCAGCAGTGAAGGGGATAGGGGTGTCCAGAAACTGTTTTTT
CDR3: CASSEGDRGVQKLFF

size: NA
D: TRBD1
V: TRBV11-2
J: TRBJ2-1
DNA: TGTGCCAGCAGCCTGACCGGGACAGGGGGTTACGGTGAGCAGTTCTTC
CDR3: CASSLTGTGGYGEQFF

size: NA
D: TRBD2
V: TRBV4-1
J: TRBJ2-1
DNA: TGCGCCAGCAGCCAAGACGAGCGGGGGGGCATAAATGAGCAGTTCTTC
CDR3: CASSQDERGGINEQFF

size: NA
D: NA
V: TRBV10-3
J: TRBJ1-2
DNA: TGTGCCATCAAAGACACGGACAATGGCTACACCTTC
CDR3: CAIKDTDNGYTF

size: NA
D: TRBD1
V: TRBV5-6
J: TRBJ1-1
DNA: TGTGCCAGCAGCTCCGCCGGGACAGGGCTGAGAGGAGCTTTCTTT
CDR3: CASSSAGTGLRGAFF

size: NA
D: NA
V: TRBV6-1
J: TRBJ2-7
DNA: TGTGCCAGCATCAAAAGGGGGGGGGTAGGCTACGAGCAGTACTTC
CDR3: CASIKRGGVGYEQYF

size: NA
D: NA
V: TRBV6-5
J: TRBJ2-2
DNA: TGTGCCAGCGGCCGGACAGCCGAGTCCGGGGAGCTGTTTTTT
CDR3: CASGRTAESGELFF

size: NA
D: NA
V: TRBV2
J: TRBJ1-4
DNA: TGTGCCAGCAGTCAACAGGGTTACGAAAAACTGTTTTTT
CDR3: CASSQQGYEKLFF

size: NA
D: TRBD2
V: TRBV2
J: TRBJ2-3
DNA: TGTGCCAGCACCGAACAGCGGGGACTCACAGATACGCAGTATTTT
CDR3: CASTEQRGLTDTQYF

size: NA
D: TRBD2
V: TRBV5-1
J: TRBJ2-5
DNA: TGCGCCAGCCGACCTATCGGACTAGCGGGGTTTAAAAGCCAAGAGACCCAGTACTTC
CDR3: CASRPIGLAGFKSQETQYF

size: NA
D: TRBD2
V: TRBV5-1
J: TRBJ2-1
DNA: TGCGCCAGCAGTAGACGGGGGGAGAGAGATAATGAGCAGTTCTTC
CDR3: CASSRRGERDNEQFF

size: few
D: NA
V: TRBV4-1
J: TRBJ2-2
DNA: TGCGCCAGCAGCCAAGGGAGGGGGGGGCTAGGCGCCGGGGAGCTGTTTTTT
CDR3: CASSQGRGGLGAGELFF

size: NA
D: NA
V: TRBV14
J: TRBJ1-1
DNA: TGTGCCAGCAGCCAATGGGACATCGGCACTGAAGCTTTCTTT
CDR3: CASSQWDIGTEAFF

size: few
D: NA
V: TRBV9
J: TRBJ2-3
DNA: TGTGCCAGCAGCGTTTTAACTTCAACAGATACGCAGTATTTT
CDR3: CASSVLTSTDTQYF

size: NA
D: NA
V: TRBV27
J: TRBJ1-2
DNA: TGTGCCAGCAGCCAGAACACTAACTATGGCTACACCTTC
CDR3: CASSQNTNYGYTF

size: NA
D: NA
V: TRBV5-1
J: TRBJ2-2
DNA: TGCGCCAGCAGCATTACAGGGCTTTCCACCACCGGGGAGCTGTTTTTT
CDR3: CASSITGLSTTGELFF

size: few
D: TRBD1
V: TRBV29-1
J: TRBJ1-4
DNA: TGCAGCGTCGGACAGGGAACAACTAATGAAAAACTGTTTTTT
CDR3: CSVGQGTTNEKLFF